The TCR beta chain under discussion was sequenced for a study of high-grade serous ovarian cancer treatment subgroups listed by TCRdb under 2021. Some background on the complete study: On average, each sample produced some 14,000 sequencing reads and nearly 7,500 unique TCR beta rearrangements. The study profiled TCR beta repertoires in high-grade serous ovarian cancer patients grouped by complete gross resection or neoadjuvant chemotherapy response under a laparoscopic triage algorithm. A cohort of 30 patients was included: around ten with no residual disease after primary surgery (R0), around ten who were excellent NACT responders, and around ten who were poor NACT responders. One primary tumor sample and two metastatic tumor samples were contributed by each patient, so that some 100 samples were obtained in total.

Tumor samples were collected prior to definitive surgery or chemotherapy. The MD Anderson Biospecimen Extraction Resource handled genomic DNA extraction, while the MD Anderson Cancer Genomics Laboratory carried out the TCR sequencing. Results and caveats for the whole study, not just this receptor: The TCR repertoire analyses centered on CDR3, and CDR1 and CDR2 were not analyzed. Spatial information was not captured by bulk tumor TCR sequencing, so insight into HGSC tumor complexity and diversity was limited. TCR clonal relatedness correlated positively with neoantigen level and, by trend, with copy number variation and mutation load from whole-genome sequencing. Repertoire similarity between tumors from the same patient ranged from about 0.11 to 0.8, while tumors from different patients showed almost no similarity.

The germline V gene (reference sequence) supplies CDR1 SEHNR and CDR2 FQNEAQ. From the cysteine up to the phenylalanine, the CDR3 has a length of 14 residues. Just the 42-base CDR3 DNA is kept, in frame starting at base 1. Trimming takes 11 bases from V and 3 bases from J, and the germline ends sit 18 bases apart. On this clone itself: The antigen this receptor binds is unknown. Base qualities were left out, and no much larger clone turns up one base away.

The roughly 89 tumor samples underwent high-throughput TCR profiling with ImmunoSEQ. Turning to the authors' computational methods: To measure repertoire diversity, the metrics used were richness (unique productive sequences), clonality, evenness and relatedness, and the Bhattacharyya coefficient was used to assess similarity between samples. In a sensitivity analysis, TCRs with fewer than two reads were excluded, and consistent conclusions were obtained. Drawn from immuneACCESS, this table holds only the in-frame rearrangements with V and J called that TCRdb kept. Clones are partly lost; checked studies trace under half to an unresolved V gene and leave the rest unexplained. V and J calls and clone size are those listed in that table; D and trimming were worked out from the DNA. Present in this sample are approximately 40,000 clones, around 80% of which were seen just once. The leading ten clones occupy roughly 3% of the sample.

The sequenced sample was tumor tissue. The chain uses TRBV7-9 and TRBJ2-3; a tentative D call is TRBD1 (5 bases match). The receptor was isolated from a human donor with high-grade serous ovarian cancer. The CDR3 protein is CAPGTRQLTDTQYF. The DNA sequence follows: TGTGCCCCGGGTACCCGACAGCTAACAGATACGCAGTATTTT. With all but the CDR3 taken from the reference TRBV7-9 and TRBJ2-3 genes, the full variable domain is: DTGVSQNPRHKITKRGQNVTFRCDPISEHNRLYWYRQTLGQGPEFLTYFQNEAQLEKSRLLSDRFSAERPKGSFSTLEIQRTEQGDSAMYLCAPGTRQLTDTQYFGPGTRLTVL.